This is a list of T cell receptor beta chains from one sample in a study of blood T cell repertoires in COVID-19. The assay was immunoSEQ multiplex PCR, and TCRdb's table has in-frame clones only and misses some. This sample has 380,000 or so clones, with 81% found just once. Sequences were obtained from peripheral blood. The receptors were sampled from a human donor with acute or convalescent COVID-19. The donor label of this sample is uncertain. Both conserved end residues are part of each CDR3. Fields, in order: D gene, V gene, clone size, J gene, CDR3 DNA, CDR3 protein. A D gene is named only where the DNA matches it firmly. Clone size is given for some rows only: seen once, a few or many times, or a class if the clone is expanded.

D gene: NA; V gene: TRBV19; clone size: NA; J gene: TRBJ1-6; CDR3 DNA: TGTGCCAGTAGTATATTCGGTGGCGGGGGAAATTCACCCCTCCACTTT; CDR3 protein: CASSIFGGGGNSPLHF
D gene: NA; V gene: TRBV19; clone size: NA; J gene: TRBJ2-1; CDR3 DNA: TGTGCCAGTAGTATACGGGGGAGTTGGAATGAGCAGTTCTTC; CDR3 protein: CASSIRGSWNEQFF
D gene: NA; V gene: TRBV15; clone size: few; J gene: TRBJ2-1; CDR3 DNA: TGTGCCACCAGCAGAGATATCGGGAGCCCTTTAGATGAGCAGTTCTTC; CDR3 protein: CATSRDIGSPLDEQFF
D gene: TRBD2; V gene: TRBV18; clone size: NA; J gene: TRBJ2-5; CDR3 DNA: TGTGCCAGCTCCCCAGCTGCAGCGGGAGAAGAGACCCAGTACTTC; CDR3 protein: CASSPAAAGEETQYF
D gene: NA; V gene: TRBV20-1; clone size: NA; J gene: TRBJ1-2; CDR3 DNA: TGCAGTGCGGGGCCAGATGGCTACACCTTC; CDR3 protein: CSAGPDGYTF
D gene: NA; V gene: TRBV27; clone size: NA; J gene: TRBJ1-1; CDR3 DNA: TGTGCCAGCAGAAAATATGGAGGAGACACTGAAGCTTTCTTT; CDR3 protein: CASRKYGGDTEAFF
D gene: NA; V gene: TRBV19; clone size: NA; J gene: TRBJ2-7; CDR3 DNA: TGTGCCAGTAGTAGAGACGGGGAATACGAGCAGTACTTC; CDR3 protein: CASSRDGEYEQYF
D gene: NA; V gene: TRBV23-1; clone size: few; J gene: TRBJ1-4; CDR3 DNA: TGCGCCAGCATGGGGGCCCCCAATGAAAAACTGTTTTTT; CDR3 protein: CASMGAPNEKLFF
D gene: TRBD2; V gene: TRBV29-1; clone size: few; J gene: TRBJ2-7; CDR3 DNA: TGCAGCGTTGACCTAGCGGGAGGGCGTGAGCAGTACTTC; CDR3 protein: CSVDLAGGREQYF
D gene: TRBD1; V gene: TRBV3-1/TRBV3-2; clone size: NA; J gene: TRBJ1-2; CDR3 DNA: TGTGCCAGCACCATCAGACAGGGTCATGGCTACACCTTC; CDR3 protein: CASTIRQGHGYTF
D gene: NA; V gene: TRBV7-2; clone size: NA; J gene: TRBJ2-5; CDR3 DNA: TGTGCCAGCAGCTTCGACGGCGGGGCGAGCCAAGAGACCCAGTACTTC; CDR3 protein: CASSFDGGASQETQYF
D gene: TRBD1; V gene: TRBV7-2; clone size: NA; J gene: TRBJ2-7; CDR3 DNA: TGTGCCAGCAGACCCATCGACAGGGGCGACTCCTACGAGCAGTACTTC; CDR3 protein: CASRPIDRGDSYEQYF
D gene: TRBD1; V gene: TRBV28; clone size: NA; J gene: TRBJ2-7; CDR3 DNA: TGTGCCAGCAGCCCCTCCAGGGGGTACCCCCCTGAGCAGTACTTC; CDR3 protein: CASSPSRGYPPEQYF
D gene: NA; V gene: TRBV18; clone size: NA; J gene: TRBJ1-6; CDR3 DNA: TGTGCCAGCTCACCATTCAAGGGGTCCACCCTTAATTCACCCCTCCACTTT; CDR3 protein: CASSPFKGSTLNSPLHF
D gene: NA; V gene: TRBV6-5; clone size: NA; J gene: TRBJ1-5; CDR3 DNA: TGTGCCAGCAGCGGACACCTGAGCAATCAGCCCCAGCATTTT; CDR3 protein: CASSGHLSNQPQHF
D gene: TRBD1; V gene: TRBV18; clone size: NA; J gene: TRBJ1-1; CDR3 DNA: TGTGCCAGCTCCCCCGGACAGGCGGGGCTGAGAGACACTGAAGCTTTCTTT; CDR3 protein: CASSPGQAGLRDTEAFF
D gene: NA; V gene: TRBV9; clone size: NA; J gene: TRBJ2-1; CDR3 DNA: TGTGCCAGCAGCGCCATAGGATTTAGGGGGAACAATGAGCAGTTCTTC; CDR3 protein: CASSAIGFRGNNEQFF
D gene: TRBD1; V gene: TRBV5-1; clone size: once; J gene: TRBJ2-5; CDR3 DNA: TGCGCCAGCAGCTCCGGGACAGTCAAAGAGACCCAGTACTTC; CDR3 protein: CASSSGTVKETQYF
D gene: TRBD1; V gene: TRBV27; clone size: NA; J gene: TRBJ1-3; CDR3 DNA: TGTGCCAGCAGTCGAGAGTACAACAGGGGGGGTGGAAACACCATATATTTT; CDR3 protein: CASSREYNRGGGNTIYF
D gene: NA; V gene: TRBV28; clone size: NA; J gene: TRBJ1-2; CDR3 DNA: TGTGCCAGCAGTTTACTAATTAAGACAGGCTATGGCTACACCTTC; CDR3 protein: CASSLLIKTGYGYTF
D gene: NA; V gene: TRBV21-1; clone size: NA; J gene: TRBJ1-3; CDR3 DNA: TGTGCCACCCACCCTCGACAGGGTGCCCTCCCCGGTATCTCTGGAAACACCATATATTTT; CDR3 protein: CATHPRQGALPGISGNTIYF
D gene: NA; V gene: TRBV5-6; clone size: few; J gene: TRBJ1-1; CDR3 DNA: TGTGCCAGCAGCTTGGCCGTCGGACAAGAAGCTTTCTTT; CDR3 protein: CASSLAVGQEAFF
D gene: TRBD2; V gene: TRBV3-1/TRBV3-2; clone size: NA; J gene: TRBJ2-1; CDR3 DNA: TGTGCCAGCAGCCAAGTCCGGGGGGGCGGGTCCTACAATGAGCAGTTCTTC; CDR3 protein: CASSQVRGGGSYNEQFF
D gene: TRBD2; V gene: TRBV11-3; clone size: few; J gene: TRBJ2-1; CDR3 DNA: TGTGCCAGCAGCAGGGGACTAGCGGGAGGTAATGAGCAGTTCTTC; CDR3 protein: CASSRGLAGGNEQFF
D gene: TRBD1; V gene: TRBV9; clone size: NA; J gene: TRBJ1-2; CDR3 DNA: TGTGCCAGCAGCTTTACAGGGGGCACCTATGGCTACACCTTC; CDR3 protein: CASSFTGGTYGYTF
D gene: NA; V gene: TRBV28; clone size: NA; J gene: TRBJ1-1; CDR3 DNA: TGTGCCAGCGAACTCTTGGCAGGGAACACTGAAGCTTTCTTT; CDR3 protein: CASELLAGNTEAFF
D gene: NA; V gene: TRBV5-1; clone size: NA; J gene: TRBJ2-5; CDR3 DNA: TGCGCCAGCAGCTTGACAGGGATTAATACGGAGACCCAGTACTTC; CDR3 protein: CASSLTGINTETQYF
D gene: NA; V gene: TRBV20-1; clone size: NA; J gene: TRBJ2-3; CDR3 DNA: TGCAGTGCTCCTCGCACAGATACGCAGTATTTT; CDR3 protein: CSAPRTDTQYF
D gene: NA; V gene: TRBV4-1; clone size: NA; J gene: TRBJ1-1; CDR3 DNA: TGCGCCAGCAGGCGTAGCCCGGTGAGGGTGACTGAAGCTTTCTTT; CDR3 protein: CASRRSPVRVTEAFF
D gene: NA; V gene: TRBV11-3; clone size: NA; J gene: TRBJ1-1; CDR3 DNA: TGTGCCAGCAGCTTAGGGGACTGGAAGAACACTGAAGCTTTCTTT; CDR3 protein: CASSLGDWKNTEAFF
D gene: NA; V gene: TRBV6-1; clone size: NA; J gene: TRBJ1-1; CDR3 DNA: TGTGCCAGCAGTGAGGACAGTGAAGCTTTCTTT; CDR3 protein: CASSEDSEAFF
D gene: TRBD1; V gene: TRBV4-1; clone size: NA; J gene: TRBJ1-2; CDR3 DNA: TGCGCCAGCAGCCAAGTGGAGACAGGGCTAAACTATGGCTACACCTTC; CDR3 protein: CASSQVETGLNYGYTF
D gene: NA; V gene: TRBV2; clone size: NA; J gene: TRBJ1-2; CDR3 DNA: TGTGCCAGCAGTGGGGCGACAGTCTATGGCTACACCTTC; CDR3 protein: CASSGATVYGYTF
D gene: NA; V gene: TRBV5-1; clone size: NA; J gene: TRBJ1-5; CDR3 DNA: TGCGCCAGCAGCTTGGACGGTTCAAATCAGCCCCAGCATTTT; CDR3 protein: CASSLDGSNQPQHF
D gene: NA; V gene: TRBV30; clone size: NA; J gene: TRBJ1-1; CDR3 DNA: TGTGCCTGGAGGGGACTTATGAACACTGAAGCTTTCTTT; CDR3 protein: CAWRGLMNTEAFF
D gene: TRBD2; V gene: TRBV3-1/TRBV3-2; clone size: NA; J gene: TRBJ2-3; CDR3 DNA: TGTGCCAGCAGCCAAGATAGGTGGACTAGCGGGGGGGCGAAAGATACGCAGTATTTT; CDR3 protein: CASSQDRWTSGGAKDTQYF
D gene: NA; V gene: TRBV4-2; clone size: once; J gene: TRBJ2-7; CDR3 DNA: TGTGCCAGCAGCCAAGAAATTCTTAACAACGAGCAGTACTTC; CDR3 protein: CASSQEILNNEQYF
D gene: TRBD1; V gene: TRBV28; clone size: NA; J gene: TRBJ1-1; CDR3 DNA: TGTGCCAGCAGTTCTCCCGACAGGGGGAACACTGAAGCTTTCTTT; CDR3 protein: CASSSPDRGNTEAFF
D gene: TRBD1; V gene: TRBV28; clone size: NA; J gene: TRBJ2-2; CDR3 DNA: TGTGCCAGCAGTTCCATTACAGGGGTAGGGGAGCTGTTTTTT; CDR3 protein: CASSSITGVGELFF
D gene: NA; V gene: TRBV24-1; clone size: NA; J gene: TRBJ2-3; CDR3 DNA: TGTGCCACCAGTGATCCGGGTTCCGGCACAGATACGCAGTATTTT; CDR3 protein: CATSDPGSGTDTQYF
D gene: TRBD2; V gene: TRBV7-9; clone size: NA; J gene: TRBJ2-3; CDR3 DNA: TGTGCCAGCAGCTTCCTCCGGGGGGGCCCAGATACGCAGTATTTT; CDR3 protein: CASSFLRGGPDTQYF
D gene: TRBD2; V gene: TRBV28; clone size: NA; J gene: TRBJ2-7; CDR3 DNA: TGTGCCAGCAGTTCCCCGACGAGCGGGAGCTCCTACGAGCAGTACTTC; CDR3 protein: CASSSPTSGSSYEQYF